This T cell receptor beta chain was recovered during a study of blood T cell repertoires in COVID-19. On the study more broadly: Acute and convalescent COVID-19 specimens originated in the United States, Italy and Spain. T cells, B-cell-depleted T cells, or PBMCs supplied cDNA or gDNA.

Germline V gene data show CDR1 as SGHVS and CDR2 as FQNEAQ. V was clipped by 8 bases and J by 3 bases, with 11 bases between them. The CDR3 contains 12 residues. Source study methods: Reference gene primer amplification yielded estimated nucleated cell counts. Sequenced by immunoSEQ multiplex PCR; TCRdb stores in-frame clones only, minus some. V, J and clone size derive from that table, while D and trimming were established from the DNA sequence. The sample holds around 330,000 clones, approximately 89% seen once. A Seattle source enrolled patients during active infection and followed them longitudinally.

This chain uses TRBV7-8 with TRBJ2-7; TRBD2 might be the D (6 bases). The TCR originated in a woman aged 25-40 years with COVID-19, enrolled during active disease. Sequencing used peripheral blood. CDR3 region: CASGGGLYEQYF. The CDR3, as DNA: TGTGCCAGCGGGGGAGGCCTCTACGAGCAGTACTTC.